These 28 T cell receptor beta chains were sequenced from one sample in a study of beta chain features in type 1 diabetes. Since all of the isolated RNA was reverse transcribed, expressed TCRB transcripts were what got sequenced. Clones were sequenced by immunoSEQ multiplex PCR, and TCRdb holds only the in-frame ones, with some missing. The sample shows roughly 160,000 clones, about 7.9% of them seen only once. These receptors' antigens are unknown. Regarding the study as a whole: Across all four CD4+ subsets, people with type 1 diabetes showed modestly shorter TCRB CDR3s.

Material for sequencing was central memory CD4+ T cells from blood. All receptors derive from a man between 18 and 35 years old with type 1 diabetes.

By its share, this clone is medium-sized. The V and J genes are TRBV5-1 and TRBJ2-5; 9 bases line up with TRBD1. Per germline, CDR1 SGHRS and CDR2 YFSETQ. The CDR3 totals 14 residues. Trimming cost V 3 bases and J 5 bases; bases outside gene matches: 5. CDR3: CASSWGTGMETQYF. The CDR3, as DNA: TGCGCCAGCAGCTGGGGGACAGGGATGGAGACCCAGTACTTC.

The sample holds a few counts of this clone. The CDR3 is CASSTDRGNQPQHF. Here the CDR3 DNA reads TGTGCCAGCAGCACTGACAGGGGCAATCAGCCCCAGCATTTT. The chain carries TRBV2 and TRBJ1-5, with TRBD1 matching 7 bases. Trimming cost V 6 bases and J 2 bases; bases outside gene matches: 4. The CDR3 is 14 amino acids. CDR1 is SNHLY and CDR2 is FYNNEI in the germline V gene.

This clone was seen a few times. The chain links TRBV18 to TRBJ1-1; perhaps TRBD1 as D (5 bases). V lost 0 bases to trimming and J lost 6 bases, with 8 bases between them. CDR3 length: 13 residues. Germline V gives CDR1 KGHSH, CDR2 LQKENI. Here the CDR3 DNA reads TGTGCCAGCTCACCACCGGGCAGGGCTGAAGCTTTCTTT. Residues: CASSPPGRAEAFF.

The chain joins TRBV5-8 to TRBJ1-5; 9 positions match TRBD1. This CDR3 has 16 amino acids. V shed 4 bases, J shed 3 bases, and the junction held 8 bases outside the gene matches. Germline CDR1 SGHTS, CDR2 YDEGEE. Here the CDR3 DNA reads TGTGCCAGCAGCATACCTGGGACAGGGTACAATCAGCCCCAGCATTTT. This codes for CASSIPGTGYNQPQHF.

This clone was found many times. DNA for the CDR3: TGTGCCAGCAGCCCGGGGACTTCACGCACAGATACGCAGTATTTT. It encodes CASSPGTSRTDTQYF. The rearrangement joins TRBV7-2 to TRBJ2-3; perhaps TRBD2 as D (6 bases). This CDR3 spans 15 amino acids. Looked up from germline, CDR1 is SGHTA and CDR2 is FQGNSA. V gave up 5 bases and J gave up 1 base, with 13 bases separating them.

There are a few counts of this clone. The chain uses TRBV15 and TRBJ1-1; the match to TRBD1 covers 8 bases. The length of the CDR3 is 15 residues. Germline CDR1 reads LNHNV; CDR2 reads YYDKDF (reference sequence). V shed 2 bases and J 1 base; nucleotides not matched to a gene: 3. CDR3 nucleotides: TGTGCCACCAGCAGATCCGGGACAGGGAACACTGAAGCTTTCTTT. This translates into CATSRSGTGNTEAFF. The complete variable domain, with remaining parts taken from reference TRBV15 and TRBJ1-1, reads DAMVIQNPRYQVTQFGKPVTLSCSQTLNHNVMYWYQQKSSQAPKLLFHYYDKDFNNEADTPDNFQSRRPNTSFCFLDIRSPGLGDTAMYLCATSRSGTGNTEAFFGQGTRLTVV.

The gene calls are TRBV18 and TRBJ1-4; possible D gene TRBD1, 5 bases. The V gene lost 3 bases and the J gene lost 6 bases, with 11 bases spanning the gap. CDR1 KGHSH and CDR2 LQKENI come from the germline V gene. The CDR3 extends over 14 amino acids. In nucleotides, the CDR3 is TGTGCCAGCTCACCCGGGGGAGCTCATGAAAAACTGTTTTTT. Residues: CASSPGGAHEKLFF.

This chain joins TRBV29-1 and TRBJ1-1; 7 nucleotides align to TRBD1. This CDR3 is 13 amino acids long. V lost 5 bases and J lost 1; bases outside the gene matches: 4. Germline V gene lookup returns CDR1 SQVTM and CDR2 ANQGSEA. The CDR3 sequence: CSVSQGGNTEAFF. CDR3 in DNA: TGCAGCGTTAGCCAGGGGGGGAACACTGAAGCTTTCTTT.

This clone has ten or more counts. The chain combines TRBV27 with TRBJ1-5; a weak D match, TRBD1 (5 bases). The CDR3 sequence is 15 residues long. Trimming removed 0 bases from V and 6 bases from J, with 12 bases in between. Germline values: CDR1 MNHEY, CDR2 SMNVEV (reference sequence). The CDR3 is CASSLSGGRTQPQHF. The CDR3 nucleotides are TGTGCCAGCAGTTTATCGGGGGGAAGAACTCAGCCCCAGCATTTT.

The genes are TRBV5-1 and TRBJ2-1; 9 positions agree with TRBD2. V dropped 4 bases and J dropped 3; count of bases not matched to a gene: 5. This CDR3 spans 15 amino acids. Germline CDR1 is SGHRS and CDR2 is YFSETQ. The CDR3 DNA follows: TGCGCCAGCAGCGGCGGGGGGGCCTTCTACAATGAGCAGTTCTTC. This translates into CASSGGGAFYNEQFF.

This rearrangement joins TRBV7-9 to TRBJ2-7; D gene unclear. V lost 5 bases to trimming and J lost 3 bases, with 17 bases between them. This CDR3 has 15 residues. Germline-derived CDR1 and CDR2 are SEHNR and FQNEAQ (reference sequence). The CDR3 spells CASSPTGSILYEQYF. The CDR3 DNA follows: TGTGCCAGCAGCCCCACCGGGTCCATTCTCTACGAGCAGTACTTC. Together with reference TRBV7-9 and TRBJ2-7, the CDR3 gives the full variable domain: DTGVSQNPRHKITKRGQNVTFRCDPISEHNRLYWYRQTLGQGPEFLTYFQNEAQLEKSRLLSDRFSAERPKGSFSTLEIQRTEQGDSAMYLCASSPTGSILYEQYFGPGTRLTVT.

In its sample, this clone was seen many times. This chain uses TRBV7-9 with TRBJ2-3; 10 nucleotides line up with TRBD1. The germline V gene has CDR1 SEHNR and CDR2 FQNEAQ (reference sequence). This CDR3 is 17 amino acids long. Germline trimming cut 8 bases from V and 1 base from J; bases unmatched to any gene: 12. The CDR3 reads CASELGTGTGGTDTQYF. The CDR3, as DNA: TGTGCCAGCGAGCTGGGGACGGGGACAGGGGGCACAGATACGCAGTATTTT.

This chain joins TRBV6-5 and TRBJ2-7; D gene uncertain. CDR1 and CDR2 from the germline V gene are MNHEY and SVGAGI. CDR3 length equals 13 residues. Between the trimmed V and J ends, which lost 0 bases and 4 bases, there was a span of 7 bases. In DNA form, the CDR3 reads TGTGCCAGCAGTTACTCTTCCGCGTACGAGCAGTACTTC. Amino acids: CASSYSSAYEQYF.

The chain couples TRBV6-5 to TRBJ2-7; TRBD1 might be the D (5 bases). Germline-derived CDR1 and CDR2 are MNHEY and SVGAGI. Trimming removed 5 bases at V and 5 bases at J, with 7 bases between. The CDR3 consists of 11 residues. CDR3 loop: CASSQGHEQYF. CDR3 coding DNA: TGTGCCAGCAGTCAGGGCCACGAGCAGTACTTC.

The CDR3 coding sequence is TGTGCCAGCAGCTTGGGTAGCGGGGGCGTCCAAGAGACCCAGTACTTC. The encoded protein is CASSLGSGGVQETQYF. This chain links TRBV7-9 with TRBJ2-5, with 9 bases lining up with TRBD2. The CDR3 is 16 residues long. With 3 bases clipped from V and 1 base from J, the junction kept 6 bases outside the gene matches. Germline CDR1 reads SEHNR; CDR2 reads FQNEAQ (reference sequence).

The chain employs TRBV19 and TRBJ2-7; the match to TRBD1 covers 7 bases. The length of the CDR3 is 13 residues. Unmatched junction bases numbered 8, after V lost 11 bases and J lost 1 base. Germline V gene sequence: CDR1 LNHDA, CDR2 SQIVND (reference sequence). Here the CDR3 DNA reads TGTGCCTCGTCACCGGGACAGTCCTACGAGCAGTACTTC. Its protein product is CASSPGQSYEQYF.

This sequence joins TRBV7-2 and TRBJ2-3; D not resolved. The germline V gene encodes CDR1 SGHTA and CDR2 FQGNSA. The CDR3 is 13 residues long. V was trimmed by 2 bases and J by 5 bases, leaving 8 bases between them. The CDR3: CASSLTRGDTQYF. CDR3 DNA: TGTGCCAGCAGCTTAACTCGTGGAGATACGCAGTATTTT.

The genes are TRBV20-1 and TRBJ1-1; the match to TRBD1 covers 7 bases. The ends lost 4 bases at V and 11 bases at J; junction bases unmatched: 7. Germline-derived CDR1 and CDR2 are DFQATT and SNEGSKA (reference sequence). The CDR3 has 11 residues. This CDR3 is CSAIRGKGAFF. CDR3 in DNA: TGCAGTGCTATCAGGGGGAAGGGTGCTTTCTTT.

This clone has only a few counts. The chain employs TRBV7-6 and TRBJ2-1; 9 positions agree with TRBD2. The V and J ends lost 5 bases and 5 bases, in that order; junction bases with no gene match: 16. CDR3 size: 18 residues. In germline, CDR1 is SGHVS, CDR2 FNYEAQ. CDR3 protein: CASSRGGGAVGRDNEQFF. The CDR3 DNA reads TGTGCCAGCAGCCGGGGCGGGGGGGCGGTGGGCCGCGACAATGAGCAGTTCTTC.

The sample holds a few counts of this clone. The genes are TRBV25-1 and TRBJ2-7; TRBD1 might be the D (6 bases). This CDR3 has 12 amino acids. Trimming stripped 9 bases from V and 4 bases from J, with 13 bases between. CDR1 is MGHDK, CDR2 SYGVNS, per germline. CDR3 region: CASGTSGYEQYF. CDR3 DNA sequence: TGTGCCAGTGGGACATCGGGGTACGAGCAGTACTTC.

The table lists this clone with a few counts. The chain joins TRBV7-2 to TRBJ2-7; the D is unclear. This CDR3 is built from 13 residues. The V gene's germline CDR1 is SGHTA and CDR2 FQGNSA. The germline V and J ends were trimmed by 2 bases and 4 bases, with 9 bases remaining between them. CDR3 DNA sequence: TGTGCCAGCAGCTTATCTTCTCTTTACGAGCAGTACTTC. This sequence encodes CASSLSSLYEQYF.

In its sample, this clone was seen a few times. This sequence joins TRBV18 and TRBJ2-7; 7 bases fit TRBD2. This CDR3 has 15 amino acids. In germline, CDR1 is KGHSH, CDR2 LQKENI. V lost 2 bases and J lost 0; bases outside the gene matches: 4. The CDR3 here is CASSPREGSSYEQYF. In nucleotides, the CDR3 is TGTGCCAGCTCACCAAGGGAGGGGAGCTCCTACGAGCAGTACTTC.

The J gene is TRBJ1-5, the V gene TRBV7-9; no definite D call. This CDR3 contains 13 residues. The germline gives CDR1 SEHNR, CDR2 FQNEAQ (reference sequence). V gave up 5 bases and J gave up 4 bases, with 9 bases separating them. The CDR3 coding sequence is TGTGCCAGCAGCCTGACTTATAATCAGCCCCAGCATTTT. Encoded protein: CASSLTYNQPQHF.

The chain links TRBV28 to TRBJ2-7; 7 nucleotides agree with TRBD1. CDR3 length: 16 amino acids. V gave up 5 bases and J gave up 4 bases; unmatched junction bases: 14. Germline loops: CDR1 MDHEN, CDR2 SYDVKM. The chain's CDR3 is CASSPTGARGRYEQYF. The CDR3 bases are TGTGCCAGCAGTCCCACAGGGGCCCGGGGTCGATACGAGCAGTACTTC. Based on the CDR3 plus reference TRBV28 and TRBJ2-7, the full variable domain is DVKVTQSSRYLVKRTGEKVFLECVQDMDHENMFWYRQDPGLGLRLIYFSYDVKMKEKGDIPEGYSVSREKKERFSLILESASTNQTSMYLCASSPTGARGRYEQYFGPGTRLTVT.

This sequence joins TRBV7-9 and TRBJ2-7; 10 bases map to TRBD1. The CDR3 runs to 15 residues. The V and J ends lost 3 bases and 0 bases, in that order; junction bases with no gene match: 2. CDR1 and CDR2 (germline): SEHNR, FQNEAQ (reference sequence). The CDR3 sequence is CASSFGQGVSYEQYF. The CDR3 coding sequence is TGTGCCAGCAGCTTTGGACAGGGGGTCTCCTACGAGCAGTACTTC.

The J gene is TRBJ1-1, the V gene TRBV27; D is perhaps TRBD1 (5 bases). Germline V CDR1 and CDR2: MNHEY, SMNVEV (reference sequence). The ends were cut back, 5 bases at V and 1 base at J, with 14 bases in the middle. This CDR3 spans 15 amino acids. The CDR3 sequence: CASSTAGRWNTEAFF. CDR3 bases: TGTGCCAGCAGTACCGCGGGACGGTGGAACACTGAAGCTTTCTTT.

This sequence joins TRBV5-4 and TRBJ2-1; TRBD2 matches at 9 bases. CDR3 length: 19 amino acids. Germline CDR1 reads SGHNT; CDR2 reads YYREEE (reference sequence). The junction had 14 bases not matched to a gene; V was cut back by 0 bases and J by 4 bases. CDR3 protein: CASSLVSVREGRSYNEQFF. The CDR3 nucleotides are TGTGCCAGCAGCTTGGTCTCAGTGCGGGAGGGTCGGTCGTACAATGAGCAGTTCTTC. Together with reference TRBV5-4 and TRBJ2-1, the CDR3 gives the full variable domain: ETGVTQSPTHLIKTRGQQVTLRCSSQSGHNTVSWYQQALGQGPQFIFQYYREEENGRGNFPPRFSGLQFPNYSSELNVNALELDDSALYLCASSLVSVREGRSYNEQFFGPGTRLTVL.

This clone was counted only a few times. The J gene is TRBJ2-5, the V gene TRBV28; 9 nucleotides match TRBD2. This CDR3 spans 12 amino acids. Germline-derived CDR1 and CDR2 are MDHEN and SYDVKM. After removal of 6 bases from V and 5 bases from J, the junction contained 1 base not matched to a gene. CDR3 in DNA: TGTGCCAGCAGGGCGGGGGGGGAGACCCAGTACTTC. Translating it yields CASRAGGETQYF.